This T cell receptor beta chain was retrieved from a study of technical replicates of blood from several donors. Sequencing was performed with immunoSEQ multiplex PCR; in TCRdb, only in-frame clones are kept and a portion is missing. The top ten hold under 6.5% of the sample, which has around 58,000 clones, around 84% seen once. The V gene end was trimmed by 4 bases and the J gene end by 6 bases; junction bases not matched to a gene: 9. CDR3 length equals 15 residues. CDR1 and CDR2 (germline): LNHNV, YYDKDF (reference sequence). The sequenced sample was PBMCs. The origin of this receptor is a human donor in good health. Some clones in this sample may be carry-over from other donors' samples. The J gene is TRBJ2-7, the V gene TRBV15, with 10 nucleotides matching TRBD1. The CDR3 loop is CATSIRDRGHSEQYF. The CDR3 nucleotides read TGTGCCACCAGCATCCGGGACAGGGGTCACTCCGAGCAGTACTTC.